Shown below are 8 T cell receptor beta chains from a single sample sequenced in a study of early T cells in non-severe SARS-CoV-2 infection (dated by TCRdb to the early 2020s). The protocol used for the library was 5' RACE. Instrument on record: NextSeq 500. TCRdb passed the public sequencing reads through fastp at Q25 and MiXCR, retaining productive beta sequences. Under each unique CDR3 protein, matching rows form one entry showing the most common genes and DNA. The sample table contains around 80,000 distinct CDR3 sequences; only one count was recorded for about an eighth of them. The leading ten clones occupy roughly 3.6% of the sample. The source material was whole blood. Source of these receptors: an adult who was a healthcare worker with PCR-confirmed SARS-CoV-2 infection or an uninfected control (not recorded which).

This clonotype was seen ten or more times. The rearrangement uses TRBV28 and TRBJ1-2; a possible D gene is TRBD1 (5 bases). The CDR3 has 12 amino acids. V lost 3 bases, J lost 4 bases, and 6 bases lay in between. CDR1 and CDR2 from the germline V gene are MDHEN and SYDVKM. The CDR3 here is CASSLGVYGYTF. The DNA for the CDR3 is TGTGCCAGCAGTTTGGGGGTCTATGGCTACACCTTC.

This clonotype has a handful of counts. This rearrangement joins TRBV28 to TRBJ2-2; D not resolved. Trimming removed 8 bases from V and 3 bases from J, with 7 bases in between. There are 12 residues in the CDR3. Germline CDR1 MDHEN, CDR2 SYDVKM. The DNA of the CDR3 is TGTGCCAGCGAACGGTACACCGGGGAGCTGTTTTTT. Encoded protein: CASERYTGELFF.

This clonotype appeared a few times. This rearrangement joins TRBV19 to TRBJ2-7, with 11 positions matching TRBD1. V gave up 5 bases and J gave up 5 bases; unmatched junction bases: 5. This CDR3 comprises 14 residues. The V gene's germline CDR1 is LNHDA and CDR2 SQIVND (reference sequence). CDR3 in amino acids: CASSLRTGGNEQYF. Here the CDR3 DNA reads TGTGCCAGTAGTCTCCGGACAGGGGGCAACGAGCAGTACTTC.

There are a few counts of this clonotype. The J gene is TRBJ1-5, the V gene TRBV20-1; D unclear. Germline values: CDR1 DFQATT, CDR2 SNEGSKA (reference sequence). The CDR3 loop spans 13 amino acids. The ends were cut back, 6 bases at V and 0 bases at J, with 9 bases in the middle. The CDR3 bases are TGCAGTGCACTGGGGAGTAGCAATCAGCCCCAGCATTTT. It encodes CSALGSSNQPQHF.

This clonotype has a count of ten or more. This chain connects TRBV2 to TRBJ2-7, with a possible D match to TRBD2 (6 bases). Trimming cost V 7 bases and J 2 bases, with 15 bases left between them. This CDR3 has 14 residues. Germline V gene lookup returns CDR1 SNHLY and CDR2 FYNNEI. DNA for the CDR3: TGTGCCAGCACTCCTGAGCGGGCTACCTACGAGCAGTACTTC. Its protein is CASTPERATYEQYF. Complete variable domain (other parts from reference TRBV2 and TRBJ2-7): EPEVTQTPSHQVTQMGQEVILRCVPISNHLYFYWYRQILGQKVEFLVSFYNNEISEKSEIFDDQFSVERPDGSNFTLKIRSTKLEDSAMYFCASTPERATYEQYFGPGTRLTVT.

The table lists this clonotype with many counts. The V call is TRBV7-3, the J call TRBJ1-3; tentative D call: TRBD1 (5 bases). CDR1 is SGHTA and CDR2 is FQGTGA in the germline V gene. The CDR3 length is 16 residues. Trimming removed 4 bases at V and 9 bases at J, with 22 bases between. The CDR3 region has the DNA TGTGCCAGCAGCTCGGCCGGGACTCTCTTCATCTTCACCATATATTTT. This sequence encodes CASSSAGTLFIFTIYF.

The J gene is TRBJ2-7, the V gene TRBV28, with D maybe TRBD1 (6 bases). CDR1 and CDR2 (germline): MDHEN, SYDVKM. The length of the CDR3 is 15 residues. Trimming removed 6 bases from V and 1 base from J, with 16 bases in between. DNA of the CDR3: TGTGCCAGCAGGGTCGGACCGGGACAATCCTACGAGCAGTACTTC. It codes for CASRVGPGQSYEQYF.

The rearrangement links TRBV19 to TRBJ2-1, with D possibly being TRBD2 (5 bases). Germline V gene lookup returns CDR1 LNHDA and CDR2 SQIVND (reference sequence). The germline V and J ends were trimmed by 0 bases and 4 bases, with 10 bases remaining between them. This CDR3 region has 15 residues. CDR3 DNA sequence: TGTGCCAGTAGTATAGAAGGAGGAGGATACAATGAGCAGTTCTTC. Its protein is CASSIEGGGYNEQFF.